The present TCR beta chain was sequenced within a study of T cell changes during pregnancy in multiple sclerosis. The protocol was immunoSEQ multiplex PCR, while the TCRdb copy is restricted to in-frame clones and leaves out a portion. The data hold 70,000 to 80,000 clones, with roughly 92% observed a single time. CDR3 length: 14 amino acids. Germline CDR1 MRHNA, CDR2 SNTAGT. V gave up 6 bases and J gave up 8 bases; unmatched junction bases: 11. The TCR sequence derives from a female donor in good health, enrolled as a control in a pregnancy study. J is TRBJ1-2 and V is TRBV6-4, with 8 positions matching TRBD1. This specimen consisted of peripheral blood, obtained after pregnancy. The CDR3 DNA is TGTGCCAGCAGACCCGGGACAGGCTCGGGGGGCTACACCTTC. It is translated as CASRPGTGSGGYTF.